This record concerns one TCR beta chain sequence. What it binds is unknown. This CDR3 region has 13 residues. CDR1 SQVTM and CDR2 ANQGSEA come from the germline V gene. Between the trimmed V and J ends, which lost 4 bases and 4 bases, there was a span of 11 bases. The assay was immunoSEQ multiplex PCR, and TCRdb's table has in-frame clones only and misses some. The table has about 150,000 clones, about 93% seen once. These data come from a study of graft-versus-host responses after intestinal transplantation. Study-wide context: Among the recipients, all got anti-thymocyte globulin induction and then tacrolimus and steroids for 2 to 3 years.

The V call is TRBV29-1, the J call TRBJ1-3; weak D call: TRBD1 (5 bases). The source of this sequence is a human donor who received an intestinal transplant. The specimen comprised unstimulated CD4+ T cells sorted from spleen or lymph node cells, sampled before intestinal transplant. CDR3 amino acids: CSVVSGDGNTIYF. CDR3 DNA sequence: TGCAGCGTTGTTTCGGGGGACGGAAACACCATATATTTT.